The 8 T cell receptor beta chains below were found in one sample sequenced in a study of cytomegalovirus exposure and HLA in healthy donors. PCR primers comprised 60 Vbeta and 13 Jbeta primers. Measured with immunoSEQ multiplex PCR; TCRdb has only the in-frame clones, and not every one. This table has some 190,000 clones, 65% to 85% appearing once. Specimen: PBMCs. The source of these receptors is a boy between 2 and 10 years old in good health and CMV-seronegative.

This clone was detected only once. V and J are TRBV2 and TRBJ2-7, with 11 bases fitting TRBD2. The CDR3 totals 15 residues. Germline CDR1 is SNHLY and CDR2 is FYNNEI. Trimming removed 2 bases from V and 8 bases from J; junction bases left unmatched: 8. CDR3 sequence (DNA): TGTGCCAGCAGTGAATCTAGCGGGGGGAATTTCCAGCAGTACGTC. This codes for CASSESSGGNFQQYV.

The chain combines TRBV5-6 with TRBJ1-6; the D is unclear. Looked up from germline, CDR1 is SGHDT and CDR2 is YYEEEE. Trimming took off 1 base at V and 9 bases at J, with 11 bases between the two ends. This CDR3 contains 14 residues. CDR3 region: CASSLRTLGSPLHF. CDR3 nucleotides: TGTGCCAGCAGCTTGAGGACTTTGGGTTCACCCCTCCACTTT.

This clone was found a few times. The chain links TRBV4-3 to TRBJ2-1; 9 bases agree with TRBD1. The CDR3 loop spans 16 amino acids. V was pared by 4 bases and J by 7 bases, with 11 bases of the junction left unmatched. The germline V gene has CDR1 LGHNA and CDR2 YSLEER. The CDR3 coding sequence is TGCGCCAGCAGCCTGGAATACCGGGACAGGGTGAATGAGCAGTTCTTC. Protein sequence: CASSLEYRDRVNEQFF.

V and J are TRBV4-3 and TRBJ2-1, with a possible D match to TRBD1 (6 bases). CDR3 length: 17 residues. CDR1 and CDR2 (germline): LGHNA, YSLEER. The V end lost 1 base, the J end lost 9 bases, and 22 bases lay between the germline ends. CDR3 residues: CASSQVKGGQGNGEQFF. CDR3 DNA: TGCGCCAGCAGCCAAGTGAAGGGCGGGCAGGGGAACGGTGAGCAGTTCTTC.

The table lists this clone with a count of one. J is TRBJ2-3 and V is TRBV14; D is unclear. Germline CDR1 SGHDN, CDR2 FVKESK. Trimming shortened V by 4 bases and J by 4 bases, and 6 bases separated the two germline ends. The CDR3 spans 12 residues. The CDR3 here is CASSRRADTQYF. The CDR3 DNA is TGTGCCAGCAGCCGGAGAGCAGATACGCAGTATTTT.

The chain couples TRBV5-1 to TRBJ2-5, with 10 bases lining up with TRBD2. This CDR3 has 14 residues. Germline V CDR1 and CDR2: SGHRS, YFSETQ. The V and J ends lost 8 bases and 5 bases, in that order; junction bases with no gene match: 9. The CDR3 bases are TGCGCCAGTGGGGAGGGACTAGCGCTGGAGACCCAGTACTTC. Amino acid sequence: CASGEGLALETQYF.

The chain joins TRBV5-1 to TRBJ2-7; TRBD1 is a possible D gene (7 bases). The germline V gene encodes CDR1 SGHRS and CDR2 YFSETQ. V was shortened by 4 bases and J by 5 bases, with 22 bases between the two germline ends. This CDR3 region has 16 residues. The CDR3 coding sequence is TGCGCCAGCAGCCCGGGACTCGACAGGGAGGTGAACGAGCAGTACTTC. Translating gives CASSPGLDREVNEQYF.

This rearrangement joins TRBV4-2 to TRBJ2-7; TRBD2 might be the D (6 bases). Looked up from germline, CDR1 is LGHNA and CDR2 is YNFKEQ. This CDR3 region has 14 residues. Trimming took off 0 bases at V and 0 bases at J, with 6 bases between the two ends. The CDR3 DNA reads as TGTGCCAGCAGCCAAGAGCGGGACTCCTACGAGCAGTACTTC. It is translated as CASSQERDSYEQYF.